This paragraph reports one TCR beta chain. V was cut by 4 bases and J by 1 base, with 11 bases left in between. This CDR3 has 14 residues. CDR1 and CDR2 (germline): MNHEY, SVGAGI. This specimen comes from a study of T cell changes during pregnancy in multiple sclerosis. The assay was immunoSEQ multiplex PCR, and TCRdb's table has in-frame clones only and misses some. This table has 83,000 or so clones, about 93% appearing once. The TCR was taken from a female donor in good health, enrolled as a control in a pregnancy study. The sample here was peripheral blood, taken after pregnancy. This chain uses TRBV6-5 with TRBJ2-7; TRBD2 might be the D (5 bases). The CDR3, as DNA: TGTGCCAGCAGTTTCGCGGGTCCATCCTACGAGCAGTACTTC. This translates into CASSFAGPSYEQYF.